The 3 T cell receptor beta chains in this list originate from one sample, sequenced in a study of regulatory T cells in long-lasting Graves disease. iRepertoire HTBI primers and Arm-PCR of CDR3 regions built TCR beta libraries. TCRdb itself ran the multiplex PCR reads through MiXCR, one entry per CDR3 protein. There are about 470,000 distinct CDR3 sequences in the sample; 15% occur only once, and 16% lies in the top ten. Specified time point: newly diagnosed GD, antithyroid drugs for less than 3 months. The TCR library used RNA extracted from PBMCs. The same specimen was also included in a second study, on T cells in Graves' hyperthyroidism and ophthalmopathy.

Here the sequenced sample was peripheral blood mononuclear cells (PBMCs), taken at new diagnosis, from a patient treated with antithyroid drugs. All receptors derive from a woman in her thirties with Graves disease.

In this sample, this clonotype turned up many times. V and J are TRBV5-6 and TRBJ2-1; D is possibly TRBD2 (5 bases). The CDR3 is 16 residues long. Per germline, CDR1 SGHDT and CDR2 YYEEEE. Trimming shortened V by 5 bases and J by 0 bases, and 15 bases separated the two germline ends. The DNA for the CDR3 is TGTGCCAGCAGACTGGCGGGTCAGCGCTCCTACAATGAGCAGTTCTTC. It encodes CASRLAGQRSYNEQFF. The full variable domain, completed using reference TRBV5-6 and TRBJ2-1, is DAGVTQSPTHLIKTRGQQVTLRCSPKSGHDTVSWYQQALGQGPQFIFQYYEEEERQRGNFPDRFSGHQFPNYSSELNVNALLLGDSALYLCASRLAGQRSYNEQFFGPGTRLTVL.

This clonotype was detected ten times or more. This sequence joins TRBV15 and TRBJ2-6; no reliable D call. V gave up 0 bases and J gave up 1 base, with 4 bases separating them. The CDR3 has 15 residues. The germline gives CDR1 LNHNV, CDR2 YYDKDF (reference sequence). The CDR3 here is CATSRDRSGANVLTF. The DNA for the CDR3 is TGTGCCACCAGCAGAGACCGGTCTGGGGCCAACGTCCTGACTTTC.

This clonotype has ten or more counts. The V and J genes are TRBV28 and TRBJ2-6, with a weak D call TRBD2 (6 bases). The V gene's germline CDR1 is MDHEN and CDR2 SYDVKM. V gave up 5 bases and J gave up 1 base, with 12 bases separating them. The CDR3 contains 16 residues. In DNA form, the CDR3 reads TGTGCCAGCAGTCCCGGTGGGGGGTCTGGGGCCAACGTCCTGACTTTC. It translates to CASSPGGGSGANVLTF.